This T cell receptor beta chain was captured by sequencing in a study of CD8 T cells in ankylosing spondylitis. The study, taken as a whole, reports: A TCR beta motif of several highly homologous variants appeared characteristic of ankylosing spondylitis blood. It was reported that disease-linked clones were significantly enriched in matched ankylosing spondylitis synovial fluid. Peripheral blood samples showed relatively rare disease-linked clones, and these clones were CD8+. In the blood and synovial fluid of reactive arthritis, some motif variants had been previously reported.

In germline, CDR1 is SEHNR, CDR2 FQNEAQ (reference sequence). Trimming left V 4 bases short and J 1 base short, with 13 bases between. The CDR3 consists of 16 residues. This clonotype turned up a few times. The antigen is unknown. Quantitative 5'-RACE was performed with molecular barcodes, and it yielded the TCR beta libraries. Using its own MiXCR run on the 5' RACE reads, TCRdb lists one record per CDR3 protein. This table has around 540,000 distinct CDR3 sequences, roughly 12% appearing once. The sequencing sample was made of blood, either unsorted or a sorted T cell fraction (not recorded which). This chain connects TRBV7-9 to TRBJ2-2, with D perhaps given as TRBD1 or TRBD2 (5 bases each). This clonotype originated in a male donor with ankylosing spondylitis. In DNA form, the CDR3 reads TGTGCCAGCAGCTCGCGAGGGGACGTGAACACCGGGGAGCTGTTTTTT. Translated, it gives CASSSRGDVNTGELFF.